The rows below give T cell receptor beta chains drawn from one sample of a study of CD8 T cells in Susac syndrome. TCRdb used MiXCR to reprocess the immunoSEQ multiplex PCR reads, holding one entry per CDR3 protein. The sample yields about 77,000 distinct CDR3 sequences, about 93% seen once. Specimen: CD4+ T cells from PBMCs. Every receptor here comes from a human donor with Susac syndrome. Both conserved end residues are part of each CDR3. The order of the fields is V gene, D gene, clone size, J gene, CDR3 protein, CDR3 DNA. D genes are given only for firm matches. A clone size is listed for some rows: how often the clone was seen (once, few, many), or a class if it is expanded.

v_gene: TRBV24-1
d_gene: TRBD2
abundance: -
j_gene: TRBJ2-3
CDR3aa: CATSDFATSGSADTQYF
CDR3nt: TGTGCCACCAGTGATTTCGCGACTAGCGGGTCGGCAGATACGCAGTATTTT

v_gene: TRBV3-1
d_gene: TRBD1
abundance: -
j_gene: TRBJ1-5
CDR3aa: CASSLGQVSQPQHF
CDR3nt: TGTGCCAGCAGCCTCGGACAGGTCAGTCAGCCCCAGCATTTT

v_gene: TRBV6-5
d_gene: -
abundance: -
j_gene: TRBJ2-6
CDR3aa: CASRDSGANVLTF
CDR3nt: TGTGCCAGTCGGGACTCTGGGGCCAACGTCCTGACTTTC

v_gene: TRBV3-1
d_gene: -
abundance: -
j_gene: TRBJ1-5
CDR3aa: CASSPGSVSNQPQHF
CDR3nt: TGTGCCAGCAGCCCCGGGAGCGTTAGCAATCAGCCCCAGCATTTT

v_gene: TRBV30
d_gene: -
abundance: -
j_gene: TRBJ2-7
CDR3aa: CAWSVGRSDEQYF
CDR3nt: TGTGCCTGGAGTGTTGGGAGAAGTGACGAGCAGTACTTC

v_gene: TRBV5-4
d_gene: -
abundance: -
j_gene: TRBJ1-2
CDR3aa: CASSPATEIYGYTF
CDR3nt: TGTGCCAGCAGTCCTGCTACAGAGATCTATGGCTACACCTTC

v_gene: TRBV9
d_gene: TRBD2
abundance: -
j_gene: TRBJ2-5
CDR3aa: CASSARLAGDQETQYF
CDR3nt: TGTGCCAGCAGCGCCCGACTAGCGGGGGACCAAGAGACCCAGTACTTC

v_gene: TRBV29-1
d_gene: -
abundance: -
j_gene: TRBJ1-2
CDR3aa: CSVAFGQSNGYTF
CDR3nt: TGCAGCGTCGCCTTCGGACAGTCTAATGGCTACACCTTC

v_gene: TRBV19
d_gene: TRBD1
abundance: -
j_gene: TRBJ2-1
CDR3aa: CASSLRQGALGEQFF
CDR3nt: TGTGCCAGTAGTCTTCGACAGGGGGCATTGGGTGAGCAGTTCTTC

v_gene: TRBV7-2
d_gene: TRBD1
abundance: -
j_gene: TRBJ2-7
CDR3aa: CASSPSGTGFYEQYF
CDR3nt: TGTGCCAGCAGTCCGTCCGGGACAGGGTTCTACGAGCAGTACTTC

v_gene: TRBV7-2
d_gene: TRBD2
abundance: -
j_gene: TRBJ2-5
CDR3aa: CASSRLAGGPRETQYF
CDR3nt: TGTGCCAGCAGCCGACTAGCGGGGGGGCCTCGAGAGACCCAGTACTTC

v_gene: TRBV19
d_gene: -
abundance: -
j_gene: TRBJ2-7
CDR3aa: CASSSYFRSGDYYEQYF
CDR3nt: TGTGCCAGTAGTAGCTACTTCAGGTCGGGAGATTACTACGAGCAGTACTTC

v_gene: TRBV5-8
d_gene: -
abundance: -
j_gene: TRBJ1-5
CDR3aa: CASSFYNQPQHF
CDR3nt: TGTGCCAGCAGCTTTTACAATCAGCCCCAGCATTTT

v_gene: TRBV12-3/TRBV12-4
d_gene: -
abundance: -
j_gene: TRBJ1-2
CDR3aa: CASSFWGYNYGYTF
CDR3nt: TGTGCCAGCAGTTTTTGGGGCTATAACTATGGCTACACCTTC

v_gene: TRBV6-1
d_gene: TRBD2
abundance: -
j_gene: TRBJ2-1
CDR3aa: CASSIGSTSRYNEQFF
CDR3nt: TGTGCCAGCAGTATTGGGTCGACTAGCCGTTACAATGAGCAGTTCTTC

v_gene: TRBV2
d_gene: -
abundance: -
j_gene: TRBJ2-3
CDR3aa: CASSGDGPNTQYF
CDR3nt: TGTGCCAGCAGTGGGGACGGCCCGAATACGCAGTATTTT

v_gene: TRBV14
d_gene: TRBD1
abundance: once
j_gene: TRBJ1-3
CDR3aa: CARGQGQASGNTIYF
CDR3nt: TGTGCCAGAGGCCAAGGACAGGCCTCTGGAAACACCATATATTTT

v_gene: TRBV5-6
d_gene: -
abundance: -
j_gene: TRBJ1-2
CDR3aa: CASSPGGTGYTF
CDR3nt: TGTGCCAGCAGCCCCGGAGGCACTGGCTACACCTTC